Below are 18 T cell receptor beta chains sequenced from a single sample in a study of shared clonotypes between healthy human individuals. Using immunoSEQ multiplex PCR, the repertoire was profiled, and TCRdb retains in-frame clones only, with some absent. The sample holds hundreds of thousands of clones, about 96% seen once. CD8 cells classed as naive were CD45RO-negative and positively selected for CCR7, excluding terminally differentiated effector memory CD45RA+ cells. The sample comprised naive CD8+ T cells sorted from blood. These receptors were taken from a woman between 25 and 40 years old in good health.

The chain uses TRBV7-9 and TRBJ2-7; 13 bases fit TRBD2. Trimming at V came to 4 bases and at J to 4 bases, leaving 4 bases not matched to a gene. This CDR3 has 15 residues. The V gene's germline CDR1 is SEHNR and CDR2 FQNEAQ (reference sequence). The CDR3 loop reads CASSSWTSGSYEQYF. CDR3 sequence (DNA): TGTGCCAGCAGCTCTTGGACTAGCGGGAGTTACGAGCAGTACTTC.

The chain recombines TRBV5-4 with TRBJ2-3; TRBD1 matches 7 bases. The CDR3 has 16 residues. The germline gives CDR1 SGHNT, CDR2 YYREEE (reference sequence). J was trimmed by 3 bases and V by 0 bases; bases with no gene match: 7. CDR3 sequence reads: CASSLGTGVGTDTQYF. The CDR3 bases are TGTGCCAGCAGCTTGGGAACAGGGGTGGGTACAGATACGCAGTATTTT.

This sequence joins TRBV10-3 and TRBJ2-7; 7 positions match TRBD1. The CDR3 runs 14 residues. Germline V CDR1 and CDR2: ENHRY, SYGVKD. V dropped 10 bases and J dropped 0; count of bases not matched to a gene: 9. Written as DNA, the CDR3 is TGTGCCAGCTGGGACAGCCAAAGCTCCTACGAGCAGTACTTC. The encoded protein is CASWDSQSSYEQYF.

The rearrangement links TRBV27 to TRBJ2-3; TRBD1 or TRBD2 may be the D gene (5 bases each). CDR3 length: 15 amino acids. Germline-derived CDR1 and CDR2 are MNHEY and SMNVEV (reference sequence). V was trimmed by 6 bases and J by 1 base, leaving 14 bases between them. The CDR3, as DNA: TGTGCCAGCAGCCTCAGGGACGATGGCACAGATACGCAGTATTTT. Protein product: CASSLRDDGTDTQYF.

This clone appeared a few times. The genes are TRBV9 and TRBJ1-2; 10 bases are shared with TRBD1. Germline CDR1 SGDLS, CDR2 YYNGEE. The ends lost 3 bases at V and 4 bases at J; junction bases unmatched: 6. This CDR3 has 15 residues. The CDR3 reads CASSGWTGGGYGYTF. As DNA, the CDR3 is TGTGCCAGCAGCGGATGGACAGGGGGTGGCTATGGCTACACCTTC.

About this clone: The same CDR3 is also encoded by other DNA sequences in this sample. The V call is TRBV27, the J call TRBJ2-7; 8 bases map to TRBD2. This CDR3 has 13 residues. Germline V gene sequence: CDR1 MNHEY, CDR2 SMNVEV (reference sequence). V trimming: 6 bases; J trimming: 3 bases; junction bases outside the gene matches: 4. CDR3 region: CASRAGTSYEQYF. Here the CDR3 DNA reads TGTGCCAGCAGGGCCGGGACTAGCTACGAGCAGTACTTC.

The chain carries TRBV5-1 and TRBJ1-4, with D unclear. V lost 0 bases to trimming and J lost 0 bases, with 3 bases between them. CDR3 size: 14 residues. Germline CDR1 is SGHRS and CDR2 is YFSETQ. For the CDR3, the DNA is TGCGCCAGCAGCTTGGAAGCAACTAATGAAAAACTGTTTTTT. As protein: CASSLEATNEKLFF.

The chain recombines TRBV28 with TRBJ2-7; D is uncertain. V gave up 4 bases and J gave up 2 bases, with 6 bases separating them. Germline CDR1 MDHEN, CDR2 SYDVKM. The length of the CDR3 is 12 residues. The CDR3 here is CASSSRTYEQYF. The CDR3 coding sequence is TGTGCCAGCAGTTCCAGGACCTACGAGCAGTACTTC.

The chain links TRBV7-9 to TRBJ2-1; D call uncertain. The germline CDR1 and CDR2 sequences are SEHNR and FQNEAQ (reference sequence). With 5 bases removed from V and 4 bases from J, the gap between germline ends came to 9 bases. This CDR3 spans 13 amino acids. The CDR3 DNA is TGTGCCAGCAGCATTGACGGTTACAATGAGCAGTTCTTC. As protein: CASSIDGYNEQFF.

The rearrangement links TRBV7-9 to TRBJ2-5; 7 bases align to TRBD2. This CDR3 comprises 15 residues. In germline, CDR1 is SEHNR, CDR2 FQNEAQ (reference sequence). J was trimmed by 5 bases and V by 6 bases; bases with no gene match: 12. CDR3 sequence reads: CASRDGLVLGETQYF. CDR3 nucleotides: TGTGCCAGCAGGGATGGACTAGTTCTTGGGGAGACCCAGTACTTC. Complete variable domain (other parts from reference TRBV7-9 and TRBJ2-5): DTGVSQNPRHKITKRGQNVTFRCDPISEHNRLYWYRQTLGQGPEFLTYFQNEAQLEKSRLLSDRFSAERPKGSFSTLEIQRTEQGDSAMYLCASRDGLVLGETQYFGPGTRLLVL.

The sample holds one count of this clone. This sequence joins TRBV19 and TRBJ2-7; 7 nucleotides match TRBD1. CDR3 length equals 15 residues. The V segment lost 5 bases and the J segment 2 bases; nucleotides outside the gene matches: 9. CDR1 and CDR2 from the germline V gene are LNHDA and SQIVND (reference sequence). The CDR3 loop reads CASSAAPGQTYEQYF. The DNA of the CDR3 is TGTGCCAGTAGTGCGGCACCGGGACAGACCTACGAGCAGTACTTC.

The chain uses TRBV19 and TRBJ2-7; 8 bases match TRBD2. J gave up 5 bases and V 6 bases, and 6 bases lay outside the gene matches. This CDR3 has 13 amino acids. Germline CDR1 and CDR2: LNHDA and SQIVND (reference sequence). As DNA, the CDR3 is TGTGCCAGTAGGGGGTCGGGAGGGAACGAGCAGTACTTC. Translated, it gives CASRGSGGNEQYF. The whole variable domain, filled in from reference TRBV19 and TRBJ2-7, reads DGGITQSPKYLFRKEGQNVTLSCEQNLNHDAMYWYRQDPGQGLRLIYYSQIVNDFQKGDIAEGYSVSREKKESFPLTVTSAQKNPTAFYLCASRGSGGNEQYFGPGTRLTVT.

This sequence joins TRBV7-9 and TRBJ2-3; D unresolved. The V gene lost 1 base and the J gene lost 4 bases, with 9 bases spanning the gap. Germline V CDR1 and CDR2: SEHNR, FQNEAQ (reference sequence). This CDR3 is built from 14 residues. This CDR3 reads CASSLEGAADTQYF. CDR3 nucleotides: TGTGCCAGCAGCTTAGAGGGTGCGGCAGATACGCAGTATTTT.

J is TRBJ2-1 and V is TRBV13, with 8 bases that match TRBD2. Germline CDR1 is PRHDT and CDR2 is FYEKMQ (reference sequence). The V segment lost 5 bases and the J segment 6 bases; nucleotides outside the gene matches: 12. The CDR3 spans 16 residues. The CDR3 nucleotides are TGTGCCAGCAGCCCCGGGAGGGGGGTAGTAGTCAATGAGCAGTTCTTC. It codes for CASSPGRGVVVNEQFF.

This rearrangement joins TRBV7-9 to TRBJ1-1; 8 bases map to TRBD1. The germline gives CDR1 SEHNR, CDR2 FQNEAQ (reference sequence). Unmatched junction bases numbered 11, after V lost 5 bases and J lost 3 bases. The CDR3 covers 16 residues. CDR3 protein: CASSVGTGGSDTEAFF. CDR3 DNA: TGTGCCAGCAGCGTCGGGACAGGAGGCTCGGACACTGAAGCTTTCTTT. Based on the CDR3 plus reference TRBV7-9 and TRBJ1-1, the full variable domain is DTGVSQNPRHKITKRGQNVTFRCDPISEHNRLYWYRQTLGQGPEFLTYFQNEAQLEKSRLLSDRFSAERPKGSFSTLEIQRTEQGDSAMYLCASSVGTGGSDTEAFFGQGTRLTVV.

This CDR3 is CASSWGVAYEQYF. CDR3 sequence (DNA): TGTGCCAGCAGTTGGGGGGTTGCCTACGAGCAGTACTTC. V gene TRBV28 combines with J gene TRBJ2-7, with D maybe TRBD2 (6 bases). V lost 4 bases and J lost 2, with 9 bases in between. The CDR3 extends over 13 amino acids. Germline CDR1 and CDR2: MDHEN and SYDVKM.

The chain uses TRBV27 and TRBJ2-7; D is possibly TRBD1 or TRBD2 (6 bases each). Germline CDR1 and CDR2: MNHEY and SMNVEV (reference sequence). The length of the CDR3 is 15 residues. V gave up 3 bases and J gave up 3 bases, with 15 bases separating them. As DNA, the CDR3 is TGTGCCAGCAGTTTGGTAGGGGGGACTCACTACGAGCAGTACTTC. It translates to CASSLVGGTHYEQYF.

This clone appeared a single time. The gene calls are TRBV4-1 and TRBJ1-1, with D maybe TRBD1 (5 bases). This CDR3 is built from 13 residues. CDR1 is MGHRA and CDR2 is YSYEKL in the germline V gene. V lost 6 bases and J 8 bases, leaving 16 bases between the germline ends. The CDR3 region is CASSFVLRGEAFF. The DNA of the CDR3 is TGCGCCAGCAGTTTTGTTCTTCGGGGGGAAGCTTTCTTT.